The clone carrying this T cell receptor beta chain was recorded many times. Antigen unknown. Trimming removed 5 bases at V and 4 bases at J, with 19 bases between. The CDR3 sequence is 16 residues long. Germline-derived CDR1 and CDR2 are SGHTA and FQGNSA. Library preparation (for TCRbeta) was performed with unique molecular identifiers. A single record per CDR3 protein comes from TCRdb applying MiXCR to the PCR reads. The sample records 250,000 to 300,000 distinct CDR3 sequences, over 9% being singletons. The sample is drawn from a study of T-cell reconstitution after alpha-beta-depleted transplantation in children. Whole-study results and caveats: After transplant, at about two months, alpha-beta T cells were reportedly derived from several hundred expanded graft clones.

This TCR was recovered from a boy less than two years old with acute myeloid leukemia, due to receive a stem cell transplant. The V and J genes are TRBV7-2 and TRBJ2-3; D remains unclear. Sequencing used PBMCs, obtained before TCRalphabeta/CD19-depleted stem cell transplant. The CDR3 DNA sequence: TGTGCCAGCAGCCTAGGCCCTCCCGGTAGTCCAGATACGCAGTATTTT. Amino acids: CASSLGPPGSPDTQYF.